This T cell receptor beta chain was sequenced in a study of shared clonotypes between healthy human individuals. Study findings and constraints: Clonotype sharing among donors, it was expected, would be affected by sequencing depth. Estimated richness values were generally larger in naive subsets than in memory subsets.

The CDR3 has 18 residues. The germline CDR1 and CDR2 sequences are ENHRY and SYGVKD. The V gene end was trimmed by 7 bases and the J gene end by 0 bases; junction bases not matched to a gene: 10. Sorted subsets were amplified in replicate PCRs using 200 ng DNA, 30,000 to 35,000 T cell genomes. Generated by immunoSEQ multiplex PCR, the TCRdb table keeps only in-frame clones and is missing some. This sample has more than 2,000,000 clones, with just over 90% found just once. This clone appeared a single time. Antigen unknown. V gene TRBV10-3 combines with J gene TRBJ2-1; 12 bases are shared with TRBD2. The sample comprised naive CD4+ T cells sorted from blood. Described subset: CD45RA+ positively selected. The sequence was collected from a man aged 18 to 30 in good health. This CDR3 reads CAIKSRLAGATSYNEQFF. CDR3 in DNA: TGTGCCATCAAATCAAGACTAGCGGGAGCCACCTCCTACAATGAGCAGTTCTTC.